The 32 T cell receptor beta chains presented below share a single source sample, sequenced in a study of T cells in Graves' hyperthyroidism and ophthalmopathy. Amplification of TCR beta CDR3 regions was performed using RNA transcripts as template. First-round RT-PCR of the TCR CDR3 relied on the HTBI primer set. TCRdb reanalysed the multiplex PCR reads using MiXCR and keeps one entry per CDR3 protein. This table has roughly 720,000 distinct CDR3 sequences, about 18% appearing once. Sample: blood. All receptors derive from a man aged 50 to 60 with Graves' hyperthyroidism.

This clonotype was counted between two and nine times. This sequence joins TRBV28 and TRBJ2-2, with unresolved D. The V end lost 5 bases, the J end lost 3 bases, and 4 bases lay between the germline ends. Germline CDR1 reads MDHEN; CDR2 reads SYDVKM. The CDR3 sequence is 12 residues long. For the CDR3, the DNA is TGTGCCAGCAGTGCCGACACCGGGGAGCTGTTTTTT. Encoded protein: CASSADTGELFF.

A few counts support this clonotype. The chain carries TRBV7-9 and TRBJ2-1; 10 nucleotides line up with TRBD2. The CDR3 contains 18 residues. With V trimmed by 1 base and J by 5 bases, 11 bases remained unmatched. Germline V gene sequence: CDR1 SEHNR, CDR2 FQNEAQ (reference sequence). This CDR3 reads CASSLEVRSGRIHNEQFF. The CDR3 DNA sequence: TGTGCCAGCAGCTTAGAAGTACGTAGCGGGAGGATTCACAATGAGCAGTTCTTC. Variable domain in full (rest from reference TRBV7-9 and TRBJ2-1): DTGVSQNPRHKITKRGQNVTFRCDPISEHNRLYWYRQTLGQGPEFLTYFQNEAQLEKSRLLSDRFSAERPKGSFSTLEIQRTEQGDSAMYLCASSLEVRSGRIHNEQFFGPGTRLTVL.

The gene calls are TRBV4-1 and TRBJ1-3; D is unresolved. Deletions cut 2 bases from V and 4 bases from J, with 6 bases between. CDR1 and CDR2 from the germline V gene are MGHRA and YSYEKL. The length of the CDR3 is 13 residues. DNA for the CDR3: TGCGCCAGCAGCCAACGGTTAGGAAACACCATATATTTT. Translated: CASSQRLGNTIYF.

At least ten counts were recorded for this clonotype. This chain connects TRBV28 to TRBJ1-5; TRBD1 matches at 9 bases. This CDR3 is 16 amino acids long. V shed 1 base, J shed 3 bases, and the junction held 4 bases outside the gene matches. Per germline, CDR1 MDHEN and CDR2 SYDVKM. Written as DNA, the CDR3 is TGTGCCAGCAGTTTATCGGGACAGGGAGACAATCAGCCCCAGCATTTT. This translates into CASSLSGQGDNQPQHF.

Ten or more counts support this clonotype. This rearrangement joins TRBV7-9 to TRBJ2-7; TRBD2 is a possible D gene (5 bases). CDR1 is SEHNR and CDR2 is FQNEAQ in the germline V gene (reference sequence). Trimming cost V 3 bases and J 3 bases, with 12 bases left between them. CDR3 size: 14 residues. The CDR3 DNA reads TGTGCCAGCAGCTTCATGGCGGGTCACTACGAGCAGTACTTC. Residues: CASSFMAGHYEQYF.

The chain combines TRBV2 with TRBJ1-2; weak D call: TRBD1 (5 bases). The V gene lost 6 bases and the J gene lost 2 bases, with 25 bases spanning the gap. Germline CDR1 reads SNHLY; CDR2 reads FYNNEI. This CDR3 has 18 residues. The CDR3 loop is CASRPPGRGVRFNYGYTF. The CDR3 region has the DNA TGTGCCAGCAGACCTCCGGGACGAGGAGTACGGTTCAACTATGGCTACACCTTC. The full variable domain, with the rest looked up from reference TRBV2 and TRBJ1-2, is EPEVTQTPSHQVTQMGQEVILRCVPISNHLYFYWYRQILGQKVEFLVSFYNNEISEKSEIFDDQFSVERPDGSNFTLKIRSTKLEDSAMYFCASRPPGRGVRFNYGYTFGSGTRLTVV.

The chain is built from TRBV9 and TRBJ2-1; D ambiguous. The V and J ends lost 0 bases and 6 bases respectively, with 4 bases between them. CDR1 and CDR2 (germline): SGDLS, YYNGEE. The CDR3 runs to 12 residues. The chain's CDR3 is CASSVGSNEQFF. CDR3 DNA: TGTGCCAGCAGCGTAGGCAGCAATGAGCAGTTCTTC.

The sample holds a few counts of this clonotype. CDR3 sequence reads: CASSVIGEGAGNTIYF. Written as DNA, the CDR3 is TGTGCCAGCAGCGTTATAGGGGAGGGTGCCGGAAACACCATATATTTT. V gene TRBV9 combines with J gene TRBJ1-3; the D gene is possibly TRBD1 (5 bases). V gave up 2 bases and J gave up 4 bases, with 16 bases separating them. The CDR3 runs to 16 residues. CDR1 and CDR2 (germline): SGDLS, YYNGEE.

This clonotype was detected ten times or more. The rearrangement joins TRBV2 to TRBJ2-5; D might be TRBD2 (6 bases). Germline CDR1 SNHLY, CDR2 FYNNEI. Deletions cut 0 bases from V and 3 bases from J, with 17 bases between. The CDR3 covers 17 residues. The CDR3 is CASSEARGGGAKETQYF. CDR3 DNA sequence: TGTGCCAGCAGTGAAGCGCGTGGGGGAGGAGCGAAAGAGACCCAGTACTTC.

This clonotype has ten or more counts. This rearrangement joins TRBV13 to TRBJ2-5, with D hard to call. Between the trimmed V and J ends, which lost 4 bases and 0 bases, there was a span of 3 bases. The CDR3 spans 12 residues. Germline loops: CDR1 PRHDT, CDR2 FYEKMQ (reference sequence). DNA for the CDR3: TGTGCCAGCAGCTCGGACCAAGAGACCCAGTACTTC. It encodes CASSSDQETQYF.

This clonotype has more than one count but fewer than ten. The rearrangement uses TRBV10-3 and TRBJ2-2; D is unclear. This CDR3 region has 16 residues. The V gene's germline CDR1 is ENHRY and CDR2 SYGVKD. V was shortened by 1 base and J by 0 bases, with 9 bases between the two germline ends. The CDR3 DNA reads as TGTGCCATCAGTGAGTGGGTGCCTTCGAACACCGGGGAGCTGTTTTTT. Protein sequence: CAISEWVPSNTGELFF.

This clonotype showed up many times. The chain recombines TRBV11-1 with TRBJ2-5; 16 positions agree with TRBD2. The J segment lost 4 bases and the V segment lost 5 bases, leaving 1 base of the junction unmatched. The CDR3 loop spans 15 amino acids. Per germline, CDR1 SGHAT and CDR2 FQDESV (reference sequence). The CDR3, as DNA: TGTGCCAGCAGCGGGACTAGCGGGAGGGGAGAGACCCAGTACTTC. It is translated as CASSGTSGRGETQYF.

This clonotype was detected only a few times. The chain couples TRBV27 to TRBJ2-1, with TRBD2 matching 11 bases. The CDR3 extends over 12 amino acids. Germline CDR1 and CDR2: MNHEY and SMNVEV (reference sequence). Unmatched junction bases numbered 3, after V lost 8 bases and J lost 9 bases. As DNA, the CDR3 is TGTGCCAGCGCTAGCGGGAGGTTTGAGCAGTTCTTC. It is translated as CASASGRFEQFF.

This clonotype has at least ten counts. This CDR3 is CASTGPGTGDNEQFF. In DNA form, the CDR3 reads TGTGCCAGCACCGGTCCGGGGACAGGGGACAATGAGCAGTTCTTC. The chain employs TRBV12-3 or TRBV12-4 and TRBJ2-1; 10 positions agree with TRBD1. V trimming: 7 bases; J trimming: 5 bases; junction bases outside the gene matches: 8. This CDR3 is 15 amino acids long.

V usage is TRBV5-1 and J usage is TRBJ2-2, with D perhaps matching TRBD2 (6 bases). Deletions cut 4 bases from V and 2 bases from J, with 12 bases between. CDR1 is SGHRS, CDR2 YFSETQ, per germline. The CDR3 spans 15 residues. Here the CDR3 reads CASSTGLLNTGELFF. In DNA form, the CDR3 reads TGCGCCAGCAGCACCGGACTACTAAACACCGGGGAGCTGTTTTTT.

There are many counts of this clonotype. The chain is built from TRBV11-2 and TRBJ2-1; 9 nucleotides agree with TRBD1. The ends lost 7 bases at V and 9 bases at J; junction bases unmatched: 13. Germline CDR1 SGHAT, CDR2 FQNNGV. The CDR3 contains 15 residues. The CDR3 here is CASTLHRDRVSEQFF. CDR3 coding DNA: TGTGCCAGCACCCTACACCGGGACAGGGTTTCTGAGCAGTTCTTC.

This chain uses TRBV19 with TRBJ2-1, with 10 bases identical to TRBD1. There are 15 residues in the CDR3. The germline CDR1 and CDR2 sequences are LNHDA and SQIVND (reference sequence). With V trimmed by 8 bases and J by 3 bases, 7 bases remained unmatched. This chain's CDR3 is CASRAGDRGYNEQFF. Here the CDR3 DNA reads TGTGCCAGTCGGGCGGGGGACAGGGGCTACAATGAGCAGTTCTTC.

This clonotype occurred many times. V gene TRBV12-3 or TRBV12-4 combines with J gene TRBJ1-2; D is uncertain. The CDR3 loop spans 14 amino acids. The V and J ends lost 0 bases and 1 base respectively, with 6 bases between them. In DNA form, the CDR3 reads TGTGCCAGCAGTTTAGCAATCATTAACTATGGCTACACCTTC. This codes for CASSLAIINYGYTF.

V is TRBV20-1 and J is TRBJ1-1; D call uncertain. Per the germline V gene, CDR1 is DFQATT and CDR2 is SNEGSKA (reference sequence). Trimming removed 6 bases from V and 2 bases from J, with 13 bases in between. This CDR3 has 13 residues. In DNA form, the CDR3 reads TGCAGTGCCCCGTTTTGGTCAAACACTGAAGCTTTCTTT. Translated, it gives CSAPFWSNTEAFF.

This clonotype has just a few counts. The chain uses TRBV27 and TRBJ2-7; 9 bases line up with TRBD2. V dropped 1 base and J dropped 2; count of bases not matched to a gene: 3. CDR3 length: 15 residues. The germline V gene has CDR1 MNHEY and CDR2 SMNVEV (reference sequence). CDR3 DNA sequence: TGTGCCAGCAGTTTATTATCTAGCGGGACCTACGAGCAGTACTTC. Its protein product is CASSLLSSGTYEQYF.

The chain recombines TRBV12-3 or TRBV12-4 with TRBJ1-1; D may be TRBD1 (5 bases). The CDR3 totals 13 residues. With 7 bases removed from V and 1 base from J, the gap between germline ends came to 10 bases. DNA of the CDR3: TGTGCCAGCAAAAGGGACTCGAACACTGAAGCTTTCTTT. Translating gives CASKRDSNTEAFF.

This clonotype was observed many times. The rearrangement uses TRBV28 and TRBJ2-1, with D perhaps TRBD2 (6 bases). Trimming pared 8 bases from V and 3 bases from J, leaving 14 bases between. This CDR3 is built from 14 residues. Per the germline V gene, CDR1 is MDHEN and CDR2 is SYDVKM. The CDR3 protein is CASAVADRYNEQFF. The CDR3 DNA follows: TGTGCCAGCGCTGTAGCGGACCGCTACAATGAGCAGTTCTTC.

Many counts were recorded for this clonotype. The CDR3 loop is CASSFLAGGPNGELFF. Here the CDR3 DNA reads TGTGCCAGCAGTTTCTTAGCGGGAGGGCCAAACGGGGAGCTGTTTTTT. This chain connects TRBV6-2 or TRBV6-3 to TRBJ2-2; TRBD2 agrees at 11 bases. The V gene end was trimmed by 4 bases and the J gene end by 7 bases; junction bases not matched to a gene: 8. Germline V gene sequence: CDR1 MNHEY, CDR2 SVGEGT. CDR3 length equals 16 residues.

This clonotype has at least ten counts. Written as DNA, the CDR3 is TGTGCCAGCAGCCAAACGGACAGGAGTCATGGCTACACCTTC. Encoded protein: CASSQTDRSHGYTF. V and J are TRBV3-1 and TRBJ1-2, with 7 bases aligning to TRBD1. This CDR3 comprises 14 residues. Germline values: CDR1 LGHDT, CDR2 YNNKEL (reference sequence). J lost 6 bases, V lost 2 bases, and 6 bases had no gene match.

This clonotype came up a few times. The J gene is TRBJ2-5, the V gene TRBV29-1, with D possibly TRBD2 on 6 matching bases. Trimming left V 4 bases short and J 2 bases short, with 11 bases between. CDR1 SQVTM and CDR2 ANQGSEA come from the germline V gene. The CDR3 contains 13 residues. CDR3 in DNA: TGCAGCGTTGCAAGGGCGGGGCAAGAGACCCAGTACTTC. Protein: CSVARAGQETQYF. Full variable domain (rest looked up from reference TRBV29-1 and TRBJ2-5): SAVISQKPSRDICQRGTSLTIQCQVDSQVTMMFWYRQQPGQSLTLIATANQGSEATYESGFVIDKFPISRPNLTFSTLTVSNMSPEDSSIYLCSVARAGQETQYFGPGTRLLVL.

There are a few counts of this clonotype. V gene TRBV28 combines with J gene TRBJ1-5; weak D call: TRBD1 (5 bases). V lost 2 bases, J lost 7 bases, and 15 bases lay in between. The germline V gene has CDR1 MDHEN and CDR2 SYDVKM. This CDR3 has 15 amino acids. This chain's CDR3 is CASSLGTEGFQPQHF. DNA of the CDR3: TGTGCCAGCAGTTTAGGGACTGAGGGGTTCCAGCCCCAGCATTTT.

The genes are TRBV5-1 and TRBJ2-4, with unresolved D. The germline CDR1 and CDR2 sequences are SGHRS and YFSETQ. V lost 0 bases and J 2 bases, leaving 9 bases between the germline ends. This CDR3 has 15 residues. Here the CDR3 DNA reads TGCGCCAGCAGCTTGGGCGGTATAACCAAAAACATTCAGTACTTC. This translates into CASSLGGITKNIQYF. The full variable domain, completed using reference TRBV5-1 and TRBJ2-4, is KAGVTQTPRYLIKTRGQQVTLSCSPISGHRSVSWYQQTPGQGLQFLFEYFSETQRNKGNFPGRFSGRQFSNSRSEMNVSTLELGDSALYLCASSLGGITKNIQYFGAGTRLSVL.

The rearrangement joins TRBV19 to TRBJ1-1; D gene unclear. The V end was cut by 3 bases, the J end by 0 bases, with 14 bases between. The CDR3 is made up of 16 amino acids. Germline CDR1 LNHDA, CDR2 SQIVND (reference sequence). CDR3 coding DNA: TGTGCCAGTAGTATCCAGTCGGAGAACATGAACACTGAAGCTTTCTTT. This translates into CASSIQSENMNTEAFF. Full variable domain (rest looked up from reference TRBV19 and TRBJ1-1): DGGITQSPKYLFRKEGQNVTLSCEQNLNHDAMYWYRQDPGQGLRLIYYSQIVNDFQKGDIAEGYSVSREKKESFPLTVTSAQKNPTAFYLCASSIQSENMNTEAFFGQGTRLTVV.

The chain employs TRBV13 and TRBJ2-1, with TRBD2 matching over 8 bases. Germline V gene sequence: CDR1 PRHDT, CDR2 FYEKMQ (reference sequence). The CDR3 is made up of 16 amino acids. After removal of 5 bases from V and 1 base from J, the junction contained 7 bases not matched to a gene. The DNA of the CDR3 is TGTGCCAGCAGCCCAGGCGGCGGGAGGTCCTACAATGAGCAGTTCTTC. Its translation is CASSPGGGRSYNEQFF. The full variable domain, in which reference TRBV13 and TRBJ2-1 provide the parts outside the CDR3, is AAGVIQSPRHLIKEKRETATLKCYPIPRHDTVYWYQQGPGQDPQFLISFYEKMQSDKGSIPDRFSAQQFSDYHSELNMSSLELGDSALYFCASSPGGGRSYNEQFFGPGTRLTVL.

This clonotype was detected a few times. V and J are TRBV12-3 or TRBV12-4 and TRBJ1-2; D remains unclear. The CDR3 is 14 residues long. The V end was cut by 6 bases, the J end by 7 bases, with 18 bases between. The CDR3 sequence is CASSPEWSVGGYTF. The CDR3 DNA reads TGTGCCAGCAGCCCCGAATGGTCAGTGGGTGGCTACACCTTC.

The CDR3 DNA is TGTGCCAGTACATTTAGCGGGAGTTTCACCGGGGAGCTGTTTTTT. It is translated as CASTFSGSFTGELFF. The chain employs TRBV19 and TRBJ2-2; 9 nucleotides line up with TRBD2. CDR1 and CDR2 from the germline V gene are LNHDA and SQIVND (reference sequence). The CDR3 contains 15 residues. V lost 7 bases to trimming and J lost 4 bases; unmatched junction nucleotides: 7.

The gene calls are TRBV24-1 and TRBJ2-1; the match to TRBD2 covers 7 bases. CDR1 and CDR2 from the germline V gene are KGHDR and SFDVKD. The J segment lost 8 bases and the V segment lost 6 bases, leaving 12 bases of the junction unmatched. This CDR3 has 15 amino acids. CDR3 region: CATSSNQAGNDEQFF. Here the CDR3 DNA reads TGTGCCACCAGTTCGAATCAAGCGGGAAACGATGAGCAGTTCTTC.